This TCR beta chain is drawn from a study of technical replicates of blood from several donors. This CDR3 comprises 16 residues. V lost 1 base and J lost 0, with 13 bases in between. CDR1 and CDR2 (germline): SGHVS, FNYEAQ. Profiled with immunoSEQ multiplex PCR; TCRdb holds only in-frame clones, not every one. The table has over 10,000 clones, more than 85% seen once. The sample taken for sequencing was PBMCs. This sequence originates from a human donor in good health. The chain links TRBV7-6 to TRBJ2-7; tentatively, D is TRBD1 (5 bases). The CDR3 sequence is CASSLEAGPGSYEQYF. The DNA for the CDR3 is TGTGCCAGCAGCTTAGAAGCAGGGCCCGGCTCCTACGAGCAGTACTTC.